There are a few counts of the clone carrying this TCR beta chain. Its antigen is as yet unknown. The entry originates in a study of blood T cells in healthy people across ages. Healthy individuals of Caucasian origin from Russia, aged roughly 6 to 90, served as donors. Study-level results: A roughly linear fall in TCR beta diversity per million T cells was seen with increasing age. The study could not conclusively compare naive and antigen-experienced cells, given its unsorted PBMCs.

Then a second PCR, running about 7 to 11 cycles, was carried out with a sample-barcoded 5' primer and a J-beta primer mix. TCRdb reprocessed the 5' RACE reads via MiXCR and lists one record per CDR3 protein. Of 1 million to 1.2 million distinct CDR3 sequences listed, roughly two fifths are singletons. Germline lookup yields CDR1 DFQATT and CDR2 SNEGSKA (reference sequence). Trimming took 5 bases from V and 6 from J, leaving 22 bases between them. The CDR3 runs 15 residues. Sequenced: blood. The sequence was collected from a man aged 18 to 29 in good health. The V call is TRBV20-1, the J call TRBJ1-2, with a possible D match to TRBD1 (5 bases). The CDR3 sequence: CSAQGTQGGRDGYTF. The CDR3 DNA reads TGCAGTGCTCAGGGAACCCAGGGTGGCAGGGATGGCTACACCTTC.